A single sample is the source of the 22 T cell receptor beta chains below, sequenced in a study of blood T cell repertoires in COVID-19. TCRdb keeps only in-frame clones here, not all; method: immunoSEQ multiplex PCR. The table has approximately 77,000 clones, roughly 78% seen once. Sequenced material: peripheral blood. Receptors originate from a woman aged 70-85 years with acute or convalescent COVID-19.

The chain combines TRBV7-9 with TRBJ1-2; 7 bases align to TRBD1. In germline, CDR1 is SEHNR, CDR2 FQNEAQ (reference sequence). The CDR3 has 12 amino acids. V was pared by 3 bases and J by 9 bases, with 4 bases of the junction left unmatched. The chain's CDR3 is CASSFLGQRYTF. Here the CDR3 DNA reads TGTGCCAGCAGCTTTCTGGGACAGCGCTACACCTTC.

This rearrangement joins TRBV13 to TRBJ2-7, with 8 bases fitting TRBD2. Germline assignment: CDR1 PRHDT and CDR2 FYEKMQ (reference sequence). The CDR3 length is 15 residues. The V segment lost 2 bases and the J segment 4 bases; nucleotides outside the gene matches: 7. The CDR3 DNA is TGTGCCAGCAGCTTATTAGCCGGGGGGGCTTACGAGCAGTACTTC. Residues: CASSLLAGGAYEQYF.

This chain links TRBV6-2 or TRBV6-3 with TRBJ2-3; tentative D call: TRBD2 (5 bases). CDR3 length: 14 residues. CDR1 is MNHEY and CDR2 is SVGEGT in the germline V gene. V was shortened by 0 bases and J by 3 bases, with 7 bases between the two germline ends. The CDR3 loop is CASSYSWETDTQYF. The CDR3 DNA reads TGTGCCAGCAGTTACTCGTGGGAGACAGATACGCAGTATTTT.

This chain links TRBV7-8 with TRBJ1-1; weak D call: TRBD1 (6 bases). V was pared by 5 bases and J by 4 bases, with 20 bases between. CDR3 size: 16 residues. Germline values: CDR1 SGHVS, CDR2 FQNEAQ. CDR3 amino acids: CASSNQRYDRTTEAFF. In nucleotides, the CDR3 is TGTGCCAGCAGCAACCAAAGATACGACAGGACCACTGAAGCTTTCTTT.

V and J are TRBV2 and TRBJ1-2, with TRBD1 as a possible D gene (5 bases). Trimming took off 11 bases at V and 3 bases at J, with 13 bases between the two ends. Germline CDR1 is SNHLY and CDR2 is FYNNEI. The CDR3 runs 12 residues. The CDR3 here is CAGAPPDYGYTF. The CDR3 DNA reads TGTGCCGGGGCCCCCCCAGACTATGGCTACACCTTC.

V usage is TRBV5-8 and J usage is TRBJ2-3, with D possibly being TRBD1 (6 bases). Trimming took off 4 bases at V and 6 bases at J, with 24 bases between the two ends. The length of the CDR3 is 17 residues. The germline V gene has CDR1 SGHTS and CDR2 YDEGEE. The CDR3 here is CASSLLGGSPTADTQYF. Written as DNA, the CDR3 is TGTGCCAGCAGCCTACTAGGGGGATCCCCCACGGCGGATACGCAGTATTTT.

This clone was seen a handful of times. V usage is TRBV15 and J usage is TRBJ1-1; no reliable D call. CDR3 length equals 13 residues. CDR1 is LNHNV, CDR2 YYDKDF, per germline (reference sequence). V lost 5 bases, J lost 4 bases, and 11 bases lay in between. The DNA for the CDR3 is TGTGCCACCAGCCAAATAATGAGCACTGAAGCTTTCTTT. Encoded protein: CATSQIMSTEAFF.

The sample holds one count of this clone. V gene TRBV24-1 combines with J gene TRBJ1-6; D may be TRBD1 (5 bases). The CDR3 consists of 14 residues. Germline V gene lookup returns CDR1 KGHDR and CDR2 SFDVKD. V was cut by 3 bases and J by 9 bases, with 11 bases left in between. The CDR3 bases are TGTGCCACCAGTGATGCCAGGGATAGTTCACCCCTCCACTTT. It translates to CATSDARDSSPLHF.

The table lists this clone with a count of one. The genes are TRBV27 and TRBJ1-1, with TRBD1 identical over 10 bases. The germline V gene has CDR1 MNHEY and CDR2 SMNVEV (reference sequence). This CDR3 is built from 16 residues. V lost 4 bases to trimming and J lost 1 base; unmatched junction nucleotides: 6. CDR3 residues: CASSSIRQGANTEAFF. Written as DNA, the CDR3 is TGTGCCAGCAGTTCCATCAGACAGGGGGCGAACACTGAAGCTTTCTTT.

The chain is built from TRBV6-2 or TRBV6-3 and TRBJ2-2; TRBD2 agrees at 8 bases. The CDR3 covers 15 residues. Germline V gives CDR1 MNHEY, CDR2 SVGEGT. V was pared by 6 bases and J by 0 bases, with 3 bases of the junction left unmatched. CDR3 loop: CASSRGGSNTGELFF. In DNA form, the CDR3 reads TGTGCCAGCAGCCGGGGGGGGTCGAACACCGGGGAGCTGTTTTTT.

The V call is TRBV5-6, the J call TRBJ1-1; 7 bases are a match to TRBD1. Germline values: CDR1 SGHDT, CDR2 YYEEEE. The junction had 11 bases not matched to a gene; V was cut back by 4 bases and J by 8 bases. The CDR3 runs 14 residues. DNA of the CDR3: TGTGCCAGCAGCCCGGAGACAGGGTCTAAGGAAGCTTTCTTT. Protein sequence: CASSPETGSKEAFF.

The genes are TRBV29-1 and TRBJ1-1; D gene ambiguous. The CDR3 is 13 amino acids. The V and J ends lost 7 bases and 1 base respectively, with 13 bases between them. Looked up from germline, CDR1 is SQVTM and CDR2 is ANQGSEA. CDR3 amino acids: CSARYGGNTEAFF. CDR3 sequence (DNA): TGCAGCGCTCGGTACGGAGGGAACACTGAAGCTTTCTTT.

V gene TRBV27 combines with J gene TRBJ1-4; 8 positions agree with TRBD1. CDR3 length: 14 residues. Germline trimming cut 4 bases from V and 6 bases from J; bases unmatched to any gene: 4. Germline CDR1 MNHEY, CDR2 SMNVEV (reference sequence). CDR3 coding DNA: TGTGCCAGCAGTTCCGGACAGGGCGATGAAAAACTGTTTTTT. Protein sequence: CASSSGQGDEKLFF.

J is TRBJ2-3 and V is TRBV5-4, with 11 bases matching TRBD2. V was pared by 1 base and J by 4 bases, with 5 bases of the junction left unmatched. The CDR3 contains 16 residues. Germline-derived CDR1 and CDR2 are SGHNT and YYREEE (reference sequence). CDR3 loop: CASSLRLAGRSDTQYF. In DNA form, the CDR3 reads TGTGCCAGCAGCTTGCGACTAGCGGGGAGATCAGATACGCAGTATTTT.

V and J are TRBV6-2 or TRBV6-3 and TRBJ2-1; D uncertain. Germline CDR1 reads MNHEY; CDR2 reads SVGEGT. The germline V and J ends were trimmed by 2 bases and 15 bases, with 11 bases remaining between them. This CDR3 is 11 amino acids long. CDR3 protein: CASSYDTLRFF. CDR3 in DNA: TGTGCCAGCAGTTACGATACTCTACGGTTCTTC.

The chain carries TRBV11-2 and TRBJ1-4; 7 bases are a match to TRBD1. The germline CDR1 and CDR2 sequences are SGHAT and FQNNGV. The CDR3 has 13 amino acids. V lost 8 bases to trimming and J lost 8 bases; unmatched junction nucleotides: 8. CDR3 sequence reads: CASSRRGLEKLFF. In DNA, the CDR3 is TGTGCCAGCTCACGGAGGGGGCTGGAAAAACTGTTTTTT.

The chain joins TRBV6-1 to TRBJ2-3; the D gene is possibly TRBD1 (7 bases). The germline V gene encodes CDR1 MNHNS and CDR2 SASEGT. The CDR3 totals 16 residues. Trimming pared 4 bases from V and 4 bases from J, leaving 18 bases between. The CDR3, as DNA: TGTGCCAGCAGTGCCCAGGGAGGACAGGTGTCAGATACGCAGTATTTT. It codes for CASSAQGGQVSDTQYF.

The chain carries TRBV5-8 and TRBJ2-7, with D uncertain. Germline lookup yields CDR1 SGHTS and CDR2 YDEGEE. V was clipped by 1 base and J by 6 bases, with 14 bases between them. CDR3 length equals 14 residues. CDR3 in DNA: TGTGCCAGCAGCTTGTTGCCAGTGACGGGCGAGCAGTACTTC. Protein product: CASSLLPVTGEQYF.

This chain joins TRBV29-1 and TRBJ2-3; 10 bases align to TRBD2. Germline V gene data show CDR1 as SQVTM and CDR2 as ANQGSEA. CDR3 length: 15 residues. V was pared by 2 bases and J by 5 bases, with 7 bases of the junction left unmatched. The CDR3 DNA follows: TGCAGCGTTGAAAATCCTAGCGGGGGAGAAGATACGCAGTATTTT. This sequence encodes CSVENPSGGEDTQYF.

The CDR3 coding sequence is TGTGCCACCAGCAGAGATACTGTGAAGACCCAGTACTTC. Residues: CATSRDTVKTQYF. The chain couples TRBV15 to TRBJ2-5; D not resolved. The V gene's germline CDR1 is LNHNV and CDR2 YYDKDF (reference sequence). There are 13 residues in the CDR3. The V and J ends lost 0 bases and 6 bases respectively, with 8 bases between them.

CDR3 in amino acids: CASSPQGNLVNEQFF. The CDR3 bases are TGTGCCAGCAGCCCGCAGGGGAACCTTGTGAATGAGCAGTTCTTC. The V and J genes are TRBV2 and TRBJ2-1; D might be TRBD1 (6 bases). The germline CDR1 and CDR2 sequences are SNHLY and FYNNEI. Trimming pared 6 bases from V and 7 bases from J, leaving 19 bases between. CDR3 size: 15 residues.

The CDR3: CASGPHEGANLYGYTF. CDR3 sequence (DNA): TGTGCCAGCGGCCCTCACGAGGGTGCGAACCTCTATGGCTACACCTTC. The gene calls are TRBV27 and TRBJ1-2; D is undetermined. The germline CDR1 and CDR2 sequences are MNHEY and SMNVEV (reference sequence). The V and J ends lost 8 bases and 4 bases respectively, with 23 bases between them. The CDR3 sequence is 16 residues long.